This TCR beta chain was observed in a study of T cells after yellow fever vaccination. Study findings and constraints: At under 97% for CD4 and about 88% for CD8, most primary-vaccination clones showed up again after the booster.

Comment on this clonotype: What it binds is unknown.

TCRdb used MiXCR to reprocess the 5' RACE reads, holding one entry per CDR3 protein. Seen here are a few hundred thousand distinct CDR3 sequences, approximately 13% observed once, and the top ten hold about 0.51%. This material consisted of CD4+ T cells sorted from PBMCs, taken 45 days after the yellow fever booster vaccination. This receptor was obtained from a man aged 25-40 years who received the YFV17D yellow fever vaccine.

Written as DNA, the CDR3 is TGTGCCAGTAATGGGAGGGGGGCCGAGACTTACACCGGGGAGCTGTTTTTT. Protein sequence: CASNGRGAETYTGELFF. The rearrangement uses TRBV19 and TRBJ2-2; the D gene is possibly TRBD2 (7 bases). V was pared by 7 bases and J by 3 bases, with 21 bases between. Germline V gene sequence: CDR1 LNHDA, CDR2 SQIVND (reference sequence). CDR3 size: 17 residues.